The entry that follows covers one TCR beta chain sequence. Sequenced by immunoSEQ multiplex PCR; TCRdb stores in-frame clones only, minus some. The sample lists 65,000 to 100,000 clones, approximately 80% occurring once. The sample is drawn from a study of blood T cell repertoires in COVID-19. CDR3 length: 16 residues. V dropped 6 bases and J dropped 6 bases, with 22 bases sitting between them. Germline V gene data show CDR1 as LGHDT and CDR2 as YNNKEL (reference sequence). The chain recombines TRBV3-1 (or the pseudogene TRBV3-2) with TRBJ2-3; D is possibly TRBD2 (6 bases). The sample was peripheral blood. This sequence was found in a human donor in a cohort sampled during active COVID-19. This CDR3 is CASSRRTTTRADTQYF. The CDR3, as DNA: TGTGCCAGCAGTCGAAGGACTACAACCCGTGCCGATACGCAGTATTTT.